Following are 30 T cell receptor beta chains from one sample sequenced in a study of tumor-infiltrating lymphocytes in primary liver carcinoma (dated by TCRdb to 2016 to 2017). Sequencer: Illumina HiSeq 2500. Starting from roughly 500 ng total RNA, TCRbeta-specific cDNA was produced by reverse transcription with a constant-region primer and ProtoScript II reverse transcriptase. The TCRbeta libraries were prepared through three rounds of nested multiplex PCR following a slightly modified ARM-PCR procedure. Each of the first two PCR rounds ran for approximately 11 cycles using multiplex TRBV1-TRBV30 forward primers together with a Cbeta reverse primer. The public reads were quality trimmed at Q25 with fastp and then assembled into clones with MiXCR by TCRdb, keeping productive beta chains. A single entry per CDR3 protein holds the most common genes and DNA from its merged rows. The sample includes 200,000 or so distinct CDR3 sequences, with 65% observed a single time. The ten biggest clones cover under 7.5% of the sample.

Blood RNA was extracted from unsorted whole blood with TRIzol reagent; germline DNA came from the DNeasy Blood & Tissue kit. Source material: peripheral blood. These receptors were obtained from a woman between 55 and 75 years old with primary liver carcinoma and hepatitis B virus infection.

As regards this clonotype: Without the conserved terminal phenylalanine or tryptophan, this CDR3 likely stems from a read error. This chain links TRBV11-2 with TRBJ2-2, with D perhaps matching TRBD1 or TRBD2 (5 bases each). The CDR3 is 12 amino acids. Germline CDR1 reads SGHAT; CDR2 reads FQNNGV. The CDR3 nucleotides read TGTGCCAGCACCGACGTAGCCGGGGACCTGTTTTCT. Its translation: CASTDVAGDLFS.

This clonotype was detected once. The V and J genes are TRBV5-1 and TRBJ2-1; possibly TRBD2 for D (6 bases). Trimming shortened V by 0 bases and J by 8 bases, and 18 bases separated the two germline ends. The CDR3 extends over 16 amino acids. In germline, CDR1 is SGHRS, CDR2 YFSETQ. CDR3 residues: CASSLEEEGTLDEQFF. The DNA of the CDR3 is TGCGCCAGCAGCTTGGAGGAGGAGGGCACTCTGGATGAGCAGTTCTTC.

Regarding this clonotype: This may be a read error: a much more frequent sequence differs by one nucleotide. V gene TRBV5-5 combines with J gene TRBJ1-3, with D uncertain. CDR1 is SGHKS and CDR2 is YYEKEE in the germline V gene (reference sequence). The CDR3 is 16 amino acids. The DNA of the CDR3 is TGTGCCAGCAGCTTGGAGGGTGCCCGTTGGGGAAACATCATATATTTT. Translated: CASSLEGARWGNIIYF.

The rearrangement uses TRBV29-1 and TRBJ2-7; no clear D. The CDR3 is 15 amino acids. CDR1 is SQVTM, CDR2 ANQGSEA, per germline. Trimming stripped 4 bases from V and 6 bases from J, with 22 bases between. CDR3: CSVVPLSPKGFEQYF. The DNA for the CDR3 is TGCAGCGTTGTACCACTCAGCCCCAAGGGCTTCGAGCAGTACTTC.

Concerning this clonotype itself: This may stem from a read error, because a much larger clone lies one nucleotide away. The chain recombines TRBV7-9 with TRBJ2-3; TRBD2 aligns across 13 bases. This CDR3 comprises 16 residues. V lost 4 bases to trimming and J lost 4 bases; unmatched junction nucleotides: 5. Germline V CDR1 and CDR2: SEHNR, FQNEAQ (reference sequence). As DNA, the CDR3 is TGTGCCAGCAGCTCCGGACTAGCGGGAGAAGCAGATACGCAGTATTTT. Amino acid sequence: CASSSGLAGEADTQYF. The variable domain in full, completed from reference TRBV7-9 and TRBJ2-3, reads DTGVSQNPRHKITKRGQNVTFRCDPISEHNRLYWYRQTLGQGPEFLTYFQNEAQLEKSRLLSDRFSAERPKGSFSTLEIQRTEQGDSAMYLCASSSGLAGEADTQYFGPGTRLTVL.

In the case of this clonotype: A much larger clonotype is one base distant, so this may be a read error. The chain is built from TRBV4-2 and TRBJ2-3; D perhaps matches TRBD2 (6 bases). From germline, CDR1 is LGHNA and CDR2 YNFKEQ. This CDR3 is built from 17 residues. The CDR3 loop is CASSQDGARERADTPYF. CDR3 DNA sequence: TGTGCCAGCAGCCAAGACGGGGCCCGGGAGAGGGCAGATACGCCGTATTTT.

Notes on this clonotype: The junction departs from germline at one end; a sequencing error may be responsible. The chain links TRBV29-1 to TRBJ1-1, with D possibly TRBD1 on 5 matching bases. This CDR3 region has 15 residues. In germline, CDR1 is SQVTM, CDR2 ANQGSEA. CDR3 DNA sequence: TGCGGCGTCGAGAGACGGGGGTGGAGGAACACTGAAGCTTTCTTT. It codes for CGVERRGWRNTEAFF.

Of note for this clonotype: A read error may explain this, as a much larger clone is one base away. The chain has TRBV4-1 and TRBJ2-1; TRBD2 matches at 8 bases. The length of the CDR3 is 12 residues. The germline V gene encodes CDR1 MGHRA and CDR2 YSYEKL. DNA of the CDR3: TGCGTCAGCAGCCCGCGGGGGGATGAGCAGTTCTTC. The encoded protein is CVSSPRGDEQFF.

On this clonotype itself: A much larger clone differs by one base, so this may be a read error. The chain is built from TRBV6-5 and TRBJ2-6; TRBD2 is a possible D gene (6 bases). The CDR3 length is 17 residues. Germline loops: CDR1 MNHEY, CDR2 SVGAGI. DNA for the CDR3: TGTGCCAGCAGTTACCTCCCTGGAGGGGCTGGGGCCAGCGTCCTGACTTTC. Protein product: CASSYLPGGAGASVLTF.

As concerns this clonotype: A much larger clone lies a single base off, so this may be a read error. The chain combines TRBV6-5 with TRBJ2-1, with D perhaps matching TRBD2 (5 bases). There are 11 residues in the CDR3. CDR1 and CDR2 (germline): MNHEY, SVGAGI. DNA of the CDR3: TGTGCCAGCAGCCCAGGATGGGAGCTGTTCTTC. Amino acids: CASSPGWELFF.

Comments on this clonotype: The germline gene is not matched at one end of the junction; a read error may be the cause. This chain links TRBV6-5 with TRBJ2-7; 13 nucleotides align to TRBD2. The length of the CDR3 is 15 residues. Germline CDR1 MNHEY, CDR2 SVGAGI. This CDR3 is CPSSLPGLAGSIQYF. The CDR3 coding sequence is TGTCCCAGCAGCCTACCGGGACTAGCGGGATCGATACAGTATTTC.

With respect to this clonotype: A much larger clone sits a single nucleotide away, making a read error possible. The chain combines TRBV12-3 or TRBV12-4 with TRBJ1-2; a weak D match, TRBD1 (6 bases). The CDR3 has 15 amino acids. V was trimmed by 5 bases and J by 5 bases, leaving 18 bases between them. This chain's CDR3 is CASSPDWGRTYGYTF. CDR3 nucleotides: TGTGCCAGCAGTCCTGACTGGGGGCGGACATATGGCTACACCTTC.

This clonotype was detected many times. CDR3 in amino acids: CASGGGLNNEQFF. CDR3 nucleotide sequence: TGTGCCAGCGGCGGGGGGCTTAACAATGAGCAGTTCTTC. V usage is TRBV11-3 and J usage is TRBJ2-1; 8 bases are shared with TRBD2. CDR1 SGHNT and CDR2 YENEEA come from the germline V gene. Trimming cost V 8 bases and J 5 bases; bases outside gene matches: 5. The CDR3 sequence is 13 residues long.

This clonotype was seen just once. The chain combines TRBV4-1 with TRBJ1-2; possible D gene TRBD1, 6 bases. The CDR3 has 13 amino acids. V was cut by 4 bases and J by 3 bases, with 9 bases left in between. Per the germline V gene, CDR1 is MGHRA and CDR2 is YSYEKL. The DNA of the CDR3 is TGCGCCAGCAGCCTCGACAGGTACTATGGCTACACCTTC. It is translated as CASSLDRYYGYTF.

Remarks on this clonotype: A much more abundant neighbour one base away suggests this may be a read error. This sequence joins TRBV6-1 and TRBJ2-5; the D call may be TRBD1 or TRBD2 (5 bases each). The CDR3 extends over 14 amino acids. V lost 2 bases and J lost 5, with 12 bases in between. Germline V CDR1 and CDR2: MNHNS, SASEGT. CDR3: CASSEFRDRETQYF. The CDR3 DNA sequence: TGTGCCAGCAGTGAATTCAGGGACCGGGAGACCCAGTACTTC.

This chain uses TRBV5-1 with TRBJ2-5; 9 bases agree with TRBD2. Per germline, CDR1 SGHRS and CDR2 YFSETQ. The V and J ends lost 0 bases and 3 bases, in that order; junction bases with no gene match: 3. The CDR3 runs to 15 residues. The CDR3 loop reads CASSLASSGEETQYF. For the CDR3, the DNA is TGCGCCAGCAGCTTGGCGTCTAGCGGGGAAGAGACCCAGTACTTC.

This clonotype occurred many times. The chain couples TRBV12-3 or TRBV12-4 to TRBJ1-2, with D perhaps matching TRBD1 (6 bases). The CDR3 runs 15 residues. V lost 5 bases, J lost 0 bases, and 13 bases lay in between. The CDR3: CASSQNRASNYGYTF. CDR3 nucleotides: TGTGCCAGCAGTCAAAACAGGGCGTCTAACTATGGCTACACCTTC.

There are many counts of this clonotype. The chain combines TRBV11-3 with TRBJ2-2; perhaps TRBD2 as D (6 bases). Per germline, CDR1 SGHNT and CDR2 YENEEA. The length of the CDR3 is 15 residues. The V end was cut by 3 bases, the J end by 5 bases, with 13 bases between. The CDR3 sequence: CASSLGGDATGELFF. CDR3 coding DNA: TGTGCCAGCAGCTTGGGGGGAGATGCGACCGGGGAGCTGTTTTTT.

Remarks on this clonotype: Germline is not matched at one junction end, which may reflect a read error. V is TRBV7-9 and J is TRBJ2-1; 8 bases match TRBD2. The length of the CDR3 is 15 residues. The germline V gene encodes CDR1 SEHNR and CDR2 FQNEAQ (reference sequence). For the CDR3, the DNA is TGTGCCAGCAGCTTGGGTCTAGCGGGTCTGGATGAGCAGCTCTTC. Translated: CASSLGLAGLDEQLF.

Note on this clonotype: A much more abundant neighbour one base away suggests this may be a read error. The CDR3 spells CASSPGHGAVGELFF. CDR3 coding DNA: TGTGCCAGCAGTCCGGGACATGGGGCTGTAGGGGAGCTGTTTTTT. The chain links TRBV12-3 or TRBV12-4 to TRBJ2-2, with TRBD1 as a possible D gene (6 bases). The length of the CDR3 is 15 residues. V lost 5 bases and J lost 8, with 18 bases in between.

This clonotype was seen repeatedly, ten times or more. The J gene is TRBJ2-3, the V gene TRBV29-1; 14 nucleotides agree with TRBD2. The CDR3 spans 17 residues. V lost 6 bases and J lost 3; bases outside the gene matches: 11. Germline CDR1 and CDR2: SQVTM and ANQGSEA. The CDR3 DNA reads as TGCAGCGTACAAGGGACTAGCGGGAGAGTGTATACAGATACGCAGTATTTT. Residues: CSVQGTSGRVYTDTQYF.

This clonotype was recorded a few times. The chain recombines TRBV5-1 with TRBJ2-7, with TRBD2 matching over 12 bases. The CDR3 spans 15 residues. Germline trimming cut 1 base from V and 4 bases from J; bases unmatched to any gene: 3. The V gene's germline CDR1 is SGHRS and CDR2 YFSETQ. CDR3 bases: TGCGCCAGCAGCTTGCAGGGACTAGCGGGTTACGAGCAGTACTTC. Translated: CASSLQGLAGYEQYF.

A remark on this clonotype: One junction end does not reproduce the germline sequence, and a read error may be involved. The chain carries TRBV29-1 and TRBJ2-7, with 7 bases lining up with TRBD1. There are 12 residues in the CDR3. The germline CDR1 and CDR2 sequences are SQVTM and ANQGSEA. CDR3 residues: CSLEQGPHEQYF. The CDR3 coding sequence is TGCAGCCTTGAACAGGGGCCCCACGAGCAGTATTTC.

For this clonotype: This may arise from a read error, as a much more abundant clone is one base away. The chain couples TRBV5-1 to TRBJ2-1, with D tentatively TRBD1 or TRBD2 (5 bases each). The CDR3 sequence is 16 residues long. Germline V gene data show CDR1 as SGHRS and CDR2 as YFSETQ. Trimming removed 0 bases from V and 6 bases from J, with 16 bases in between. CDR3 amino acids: CASSLAGYSRVNEQFF. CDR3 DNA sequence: TGCGCCAGCAGCTTGGCGGGGTATAGCAGGGTCAATGAGCAGTTCTTC.

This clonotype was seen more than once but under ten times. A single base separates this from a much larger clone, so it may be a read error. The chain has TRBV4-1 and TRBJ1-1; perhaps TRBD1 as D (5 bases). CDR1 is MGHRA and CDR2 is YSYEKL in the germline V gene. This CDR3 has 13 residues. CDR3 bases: TGCGCCGGCAGCCAAGATGGGGGAGGTGAAGCTTTCTTT. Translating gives CAGSQDGGGEAFF.

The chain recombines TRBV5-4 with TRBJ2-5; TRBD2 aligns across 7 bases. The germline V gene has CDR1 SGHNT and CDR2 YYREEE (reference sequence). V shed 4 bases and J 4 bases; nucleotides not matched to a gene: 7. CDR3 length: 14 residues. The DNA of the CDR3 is TGTGCCAGCAGCGCACGGCCTAGCGGAGAGACCCAGTACTTC. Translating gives CASSARPSGETQYF.

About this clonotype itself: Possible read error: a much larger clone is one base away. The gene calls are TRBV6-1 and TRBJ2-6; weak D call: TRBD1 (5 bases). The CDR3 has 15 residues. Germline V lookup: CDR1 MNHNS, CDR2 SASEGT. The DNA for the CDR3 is TGTGCCAGCAGTGAAACGTTTGATGGGGCCAACGTCATGACTTTC. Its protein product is CASSETFDGANVMTF.

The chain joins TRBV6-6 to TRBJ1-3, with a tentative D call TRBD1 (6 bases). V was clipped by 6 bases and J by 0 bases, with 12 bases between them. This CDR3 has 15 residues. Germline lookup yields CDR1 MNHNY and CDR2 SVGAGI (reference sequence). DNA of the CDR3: TGTGCCAGCAGCCCACGGGACACCTCTGGAAACACCATATATTTT. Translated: CASSPRDTSGNTIYF.

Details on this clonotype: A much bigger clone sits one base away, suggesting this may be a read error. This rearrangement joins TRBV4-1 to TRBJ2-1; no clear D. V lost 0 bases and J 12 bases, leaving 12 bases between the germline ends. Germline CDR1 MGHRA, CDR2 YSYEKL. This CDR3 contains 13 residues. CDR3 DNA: TGCGCCAGCAGCCAAGAGGATCGCTCGGGGCAGTTCTTC. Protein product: CASSQEDRSGQFF.

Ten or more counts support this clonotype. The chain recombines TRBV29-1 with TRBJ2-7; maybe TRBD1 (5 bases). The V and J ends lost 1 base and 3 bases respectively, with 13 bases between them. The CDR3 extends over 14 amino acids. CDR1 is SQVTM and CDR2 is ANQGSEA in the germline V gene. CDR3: CSVEAGQGYYEQYF. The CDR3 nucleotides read TGCAGCGTTGAAGCGGGCCAGGGCTACTACGAGCAGTACTTC.